These 27 T cell receptor beta chains came from one sample sequenced in a study of blood T cell repertoires in COVID-19. TCRdb's copy holds only in-frame clones and misses some; the assay was immunoSEQ multiplex PCR. Seen here are 150,000 or so clones, around 89% observed once, and the top ten hold around 15%. Sequencing was done on a sample of peripheral blood. Every receptor here comes from a man in his late teens or twenties with COVID-19, enrolled during active disease.

The chain links TRBV29-1 to TRBJ2-1; 7 positions match TRBD2. Germline V gene data show CDR1 as SQVTM and CDR2 as ANQGSEA. This CDR3 spans 18 amino acids. Germline trimming cut 5 bases from V and 2 bases from J; bases unmatched to any gene: 18. CDR3 nucleotide sequence: TGCAGCGTTTTGGGGGACCAGCGAAGTGGGAGGGCCTACAATGAGCAGTTCTTC. Encoded protein: CSVLGDQRSGRAYNEQFF.

The chain is built from TRBV6-2 or TRBV6-3 and TRBJ2-1; 12 bases are a match to TRBD2. J lost 12 bases, V lost 4 bases, and 10 bases had no gene match. CDR3 length equals 15 residues. Looked up from germline, CDR1 is MNHEY and CDR2 is SVGEGT. Here the CDR3 DNA reads TGTGCCAGCAGTTCCCTAGCGGGAGGGCCGTATCGGCAGTTCTTC. It codes for CASSSLAGGPYRQFF.

The rearrangement joins TRBV4-1 to TRBJ2-7, with D possibly matching TRBD2 (6 bases). Looked up from germline, CDR1 is MGHRA and CDR2 is YSYEKL. Trimming took 1 base from V and 7 from J, leaving 8 bases between them. The CDR3 runs to 12 residues. The CDR3 protein is CASSQVAGEQYF. The DNA for the CDR3 is TGCGCCAGCAGCCAAGTCGCGGGGGAGCAGTACTTC.

The chain combines TRBV6-2 or TRBV6-3 with TRBJ2-7; 12 bases are a match to TRBD2. J gave up 5 bases and V 2 bases, and 16 bases lay outside the gene matches. Germline-derived CDR1 and CDR2 are MNHEY and SVGEGT. CDR3 length: 19 residues. CDR3 loop: CASSYILAGGVPRRDEQYF. CDR3 nucleotides: TGTGCCAGCAGTTACATACTAGCGGGAGGTGTTCCTCGTAGGGACGAGCAGTACTTC.

This clone came up once. The chain carries TRBV7-6 and TRBJ2-7; D gene ambiguous. Between the trimmed V and J ends, which lost 1 base and 2 bases, there was a span of 12 bases. Looked up from germline, CDR1 is SGHVS and CDR2 is FNYEAQ. This CDR3 has 15 residues. In DNA form, the CDR3 reads TGTGCCAGCAGCTTAGGTTCGTACAGCCCCTACGAGCAGTACTTC. Translating it yields CASSLGSYSPYEQYF.

This chain connects TRBV6-5 to TRBJ2-7; possibly TRBD1 for D (5 bases). Trimming removed 5 bases from V and 6 bases from J, with 20 bases in between. CDR3 length: 15 amino acids. Germline assignment: CDR1 MNHEY and CDR2 SVGAGI. CDR3 DNA sequence: TGTGCCAGCAGTCCCCCAGGCTCCAAAACAGGCGAGCAGTACTTC. Its protein product is CASSPPGSKTGEQYF.

The CDR3 DNA reads TGTGCCAGCAGCTTACACGGAGGATCCCCGTACGAGCAGTACTTC. Its protein is CASSLHGGSPYEQYF. The chain combines TRBV5-5 with TRBJ2-7, with D possibly TRBD2 on 5 matching bases. The germline V gene has CDR1 SGHKS and CDR2 YYEKEE (reference sequence). This CDR3 spans 15 amino acids. V shed 2 bases and J shed 4 bases, with 16 bases lying between them.

This rearrangement joins TRBV28 to TRBJ2-3, with a weak D call TRBD2 (5 bases). The CDR3 totals 18 residues. Germline-derived CDR1 and CDR2 are MDHEN and SYDVKM. The V and J ends lost 8 bases and 0 bases respectively, with 24 bases between them. CDR3 DNA: TGTGCCAGCGGGAGAGCCCCGACCGCCTCCACTAGCACAGATACGCAGTATTTT. As protein: CASGRAPTASTSTDTQYF.

The chain recombines TRBV6-5 with TRBJ2-1; 10 bases are shared with TRBD2. Looked up from germline, CDR1 is MNHEY and CDR2 is SVGAGI. Germline trimming cut 10 bases from V and 4 bases from J; bases unmatched to any gene: 4. The CDR3 extends over 13 amino acids. This CDR3 is CATGTSEYNEQFF. The CDR3 nucleotides read TGTGCCACCGGGACTAGCGAGTACAATGAGCAGTTCTTC.

The chain employs TRBV2 and TRBJ1-2, with D possibly matching TRBD1 (5 bases). V lost 6 bases, J lost 2 bases, and 13 bases lay in between. Germline CDR1 SNHLY, CDR2 FYNNEI. This CDR3 is 14 amino acids long. The CDR3 reads CASSERTLNYGYTF. The DNA for the CDR3 is TGTGCCAGCAGCGAAAGGACATTAAACTATGGCTACACCTTC.

The chain joins TRBV6-5 to TRBJ2-7, with 7 positions matching TRBD1. The trim removed 10 bases at V and 4 bases at J, leaving 10 bases unmatched. CDR1 is MNHEY and CDR2 is SVGAGI in the germline V gene. The CDR3 runs to 13 residues. The DNA for the CDR3 is TGTGCCACAAGGGGACAGAACCAATACGAGCAGTACTTC. The encoded protein is CATRGQNQYEQYF.

This chain links TRBV28 with TRBJ2-2; 9 bases map to TRBD1. The junction had 13 bases not matched to a gene; V was cut back by 7 bases and J by 7 bases. The CDR3 covers 16 residues. CDR1 is MDHEN, CDR2 SYDVKM, per germline. As DNA, the CDR3 is TGTGCCAGCATTCCTCATGCCGGGACAGGGCTCGGGGAGCTGTTTTTT. The encoded protein is CASIPHAGTGLGELFF.

The chain links TRBV4-1 to TRBJ1-1, with TRBD1 matching over 7 bases. Germline CDR1 is MGHRA and CDR2 is YSYEKL. This CDR3 region has 14 residues. V shed 4 bases, J shed 8 bases, and the junction held 10 bases outside the gene matches. In DNA, the CDR3 is TGCGCCAGCAGCCCCGTGGGACAGCGGTCAGAAGCTTTCTTT. Amino acids: CASSPVGQRSEAFF.

The chain uses TRBV3-1 (or the pseudogene TRBV3-2) and TRBJ1-5, with D maybe TRBD1 (6 bases). This CDR3 comprises 15 residues. The germline V and J ends were trimmed by 0 bases and 5 bases, with 11 bases remaining between them. CDR1 LGHDT and CDR2 YNNKEL come from the germline V gene (reference sequence). In DNA form, the CDR3 reads TGTGCCAGCAGCCAAGAAAGAGGGGGAGATCAGCCCCAGCATTTT. It yields the protein CASSQERGGDQPQHF.

The rearrangement uses TRBV7-2 and TRBJ2-2; D is possibly TRBD1 (6 bases). The V end was cut by 5 bases, the J end by 1 base, with 14 bases between. The germline V gene encodes CDR1 SGHTA and CDR2 FQGNSA. The CDR3 is made up of 16 amino acids. CDR3 DNA sequence: TGTGCCAGCAGCCCGAGGGCCAGGGGGAACACCGGGGAGCTGTTTTTT. Translated: CASSPRARGNTGELFF.

This chain links TRBV4-3 with TRBJ2-3; TRBD2 agrees at 7 bases. CDR1 is LGHNA, CDR2 YSLEER, per germline. Trimming at V came to 4 bases and at J to 3 bases, leaving 4 bases not matched to a gene. The CDR3 runs to 14 residues. As DNA, the CDR3 is TGCGCCAGCAGCCGAGGACTAGGGACAGATACGCAGTATTTT. Encoded protein: CASSRGLGTDTQYF.

This sequence joins TRBV6-2 or TRBV6-3 and TRBJ2-1; D might be TRBD1 (6 bases). Looked up from germline, CDR1 is MNHEY and CDR2 is SVGEGT. Trimming shortened V by 2 bases and J by 4 bases, and 12 bases separated the two germline ends. This CDR3 is 15 amino acids long. The CDR3 reads CASSYGNRVYNEQFF. The CDR3, as DNA: TGTGCCAGCAGTTACGGGAACAGGGTTTACAATGAGCAGTTCTTC.

This clone was detected only once. The J gene is TRBJ1-1, the V gene TRBV29-1, with 8 bases matching TRBD1. The CDR3 has 14 amino acids. The ends lost 1 base at V and 4 bases at J; junction bases unmatched: 5. Per germline, CDR1 SQVTM and CDR2 ANQGSEA. CDR3 DNA sequence: TGCAGCGTTGAAGGCCCGGGACAGGCCACTGAAGCTTTCTTT. It encodes CSVEGPGQATEAFF.

The chain recombines TRBV7-6 with TRBJ1-4, with D tentatively TRBD1 (6 bases). CDR1 is SGHVS, CDR2 FNYEAQ, per germline. V was trimmed by 1 base and J by 0 bases, leaving 6 bases between them. This CDR3 is built from 15 residues. The CDR3 DNA follows: TGTGCCAGCAGCTTAGACAGGGCAACTAATGAAAAACTGTTTTTT. Amino acids: CASSLDRATNEKLFF.

This clone was seen a handful of times. The chain employs TRBV7-2 and TRBJ2-3; 12 bases align to TRBD2. CDR1 is SGHTA, CDR2 FQGNSA, per germline. This CDR3 contains 15 residues. Trimming at V came to 5 bases and at J to 6 bases, leaving 6 bases not matched to a gene. CDR3 amino acids: CASSPTSGRGDTQYF. The CDR3 DNA reads TGTGCCAGCAGCCCGACTAGCGGGAGAGGTGATACGCAGTATTTT. Together with reference TRBV7-2 and TRBJ2-3, the CDR3 gives the full variable domain: GAGVSQSPSNKVTEKGKDVELRCDPISGHTALYWYRQSLGQGLEFLIYFQGNSAPDKSGLPSDRFSAERTGGSVSTLTIQRTQQEDSAVYLCASSPTSGRGDTQYFGPGTRLTVL.

The chain recombines TRBV10-3 with TRBJ2-7, with D possibly matching TRBD1 (7 bases). The CDR3 runs to 16 residues. Trimming shortened V by 0 bases and J by 6 bases, and 18 bases separated the two germline ends. CDR1 ENHRY and CDR2 SYGVKD come from the germline V gene. This chain's CDR3 is CAISESEVWQGGEQYF. The CDR3 region has the DNA TGTGCCATCAGTGAGTCGGAGGTGTGGCAGGGGGGCGAGCAGTACTTC.

DNA of the CDR3: TGTGCCAGCAGATCCGGACAGGGGGCCGGCGTGAACACTGAAGCTTTCTTT. It translates to CASRSGQGAGVNTEAFF. This chain connects TRBV28 to TRBJ1-1; 11 bases agree with TRBD1. CDR1 is MDHEN and CDR2 is SYDVKM in the germline V gene. V was pared by 6 bases and J by 0 bases, with 9 bases of the junction left unmatched. The CDR3 covers 17 residues.

The chain is built from TRBV28 and TRBJ2-1, with 10 bases aligning to TRBD1. The CDR3 covers 19 residues. Germline values: CDR1 MDHEN, CDR2 SYDVKM. J gave up 9 bases and V 2 bases, and 19 bases lay outside the gene matches. The CDR3 bases are TGTGCCAGCAGTTTAGTAAGACAGGGGGCGGGAATCGCGGCAGCTGAGCAGTTCTTC. The encoded protein is CASSLVRQGAGIAAAEQFF.

The chain is built from TRBV11-2 and TRBJ2-7, with D perhaps TRBD1 (5 bases). V was trimmed by 1 base and J by 0 bases, leaving 10 bases between them. The CDR3 has 15 residues. The germline gives CDR1 SGHAT, CDR2 FQNNGV. The CDR3 nucleotides are TGTGCCAGCAGCTTAGTATCAGACAGCTCCTACGAGCAGTACTTC. Amino acids: CASSLVSDSSYEQYF.

The rearrangement joins TRBV6-2 or TRBV6-3 to TRBJ1-5, with 7 bases that match TRBD1. V was pared by 2 bases and J by 3 bases, with 7 bases of the junction left unmatched. The CDR3 runs to 16 residues. Germline loops: CDR1 MNHEY, CDR2 SVGEGT. Written as DNA, the CDR3 is TGTGCCAGCAGTTACGGGGAACAGGGGAACAATCAGCCCCAGCATTTT. This codes for CASSYGEQGNNQPQHF.

This chain links TRBV9 with TRBJ2-1, with 12 nucleotides matching TRBD1. Germline V lookup: CDR1 SGDLS, CDR2 YYNGEE. J gave up 3 bases and V 0 bases, and 10 bases lay outside the gene matches. The CDR3 extends over 19 amino acids. CDR3 amino acids: CASSVGDRGLAGYYNEQFF. Here the CDR3 DNA reads TGTGCCAGCAGCGTAGGGGACAGGGGGCTAGCGGGCTACTACAATGAGCAGTTCTTC.

The CDR3 is CASSFRTGDQPQHF. As DNA, the CDR3 is TGTGCCAGCAGTTTCCGGACAGGGGATCAGCCCCAGCATTTT. The chain uses TRBV27 and TRBJ1-5, with TRBD1 matching 9 bases. Germline CDR1 is MNHEY and CDR2 is SMNVEV (reference sequence). Trimming removed 3 bases from V and 5 bases from J; junction bases left unmatched: 2. The CDR3 length is 14 residues.